The 25 T cell receptor beta chains presented below share a single source sample, sequenced in a study of cytomegalovirus exposure and HLA in healthy donors. The PCR was carried out with 60 Vbeta primers and 13 Jbeta primers. TCRdb keeps only in-frame clones here, not all; method: immunoSEQ multiplex PCR. Of 150,000 to 200,000 clones listed, 80% to 85% were seen once; the top ten hold about 0.24%. The sample was PBMCs. These receptor sequences come from a boy aged 10-17 years in good health and CMV-seronegative.

This clone was counted only a few times. CDR3 region: CASQPSENTEAFF. The CDR3 DNA is TGTGCCAGTCAACCTAGTGAGAACACTGAAGCTTTCTTT. The chain combines TRBV19 with TRBJ1-1; D remains ambiguous. The CDR3 sequence is 13 residues long. Germline CDR1 and CDR2: LNHDA and SQIVND (reference sequence). V was trimmed by 8 bases and J by 1 base, leaving 11 bases between them.

This chain connects TRBV9 to TRBJ2-7; tentatively, D is TRBD2 (7 bases). The CDR3 has 14 residues. CDR1 and CDR2 from the germline V gene are SGDLS and YYNGEE. Deletions cut 4 bases from V and 4 bases from J, with 15 bases between. DNA for the CDR3: TGTGCCAGCAGCCTTGGGGGGGCGGGATACGAGCAGTACTTC. Translation: CASSLGGAGYEQYF. The variable domain in full, with the rest retrieved from reference TRBV9 and TRBJ2-7, is DSGVTQTPKHLITATGQRVTLRCSPRSGDLSVYWYQQSLDQGLQFLIQYYNGEERAKGNILERFSAQQFPDLHSELNLSSLELGDSALYFCASSLGGAGYEQYFGPGTRLTVT.

This chain uses TRBV9 with TRBJ1-1, with no clear D. Trimming took off 3 bases at V and 6 bases at J, with 9 bases between the two ends. Germline CDR1 reads SGDLS; CDR2 reads YYNGEE. The CDR3 loop spans 12 amino acids. In DNA, the CDR3 is TGTGCCAGCAGCGGGTTAACGGCTGAAGCTTTCTTT. Its protein is CASSGLTAEAFF. Based on the CDR3 plus reference TRBV9 and TRBJ1-1, the full variable domain is DSGVTQTPKHLITATGQRVTLRCSPRSGDLSVYWYQQSLDQGLQFLIQYYNGEERAKGNILERFSAQQFPDLHSELNLSSLELGDSALYFCASSGLTAEAFFGQGTRLTVV.

The chain uses TRBV11-2 and TRBJ1-1, with D possibly being TRBD1 (6 bases). From germline, CDR1 is SGHAT and CDR2 FQNNGV. Trimming stripped 0 bases from V and 5 bases from J, with 13 bases between. This CDR3 is 15 amino acids long. The CDR3 DNA reads TGTGCCAGCAGCTTAGATGGGGCCAGGGGAACTGAAGCTTTCTTT. As protein: CASSLDGARGTEAFF. Drawing the rest from reference TRBV11-2 and TRBJ1-1, the complete variable domain is EAGVAQSPRYKIIEKRQSVAFWCNPISGHATLYWYQQILGQGPKLLIQFQNNGVVDDSQLPKDRFSAERLKGVDSTLKIQPAKLEDSAVYLCASSLDGARGTEAFFGQGTRLTVV.

CDR3 in DNA: TGTGCCACCAGCGGGACAGACCTCTCGGCTAATGAAAAACTGTTTTTT. As protein: CATSGTDLSANEKLFF. V usage is TRBV15 and J usage is TRBJ1-4; TRBD1 matches 7 bases. The V segment lost 5 bases and the J segment 3 bases; nucleotides outside the gene matches: 9. Germline CDR1 LNHNV, CDR2 YYDKDF (reference sequence). CDR3 size: 16 residues.

The chain joins TRBV15 to TRBJ1-2, with D perhaps TRBD1 (6 bases). Trimming pared 0 bases from V and 2 bases from J, leaving 19 bases between. From germline, CDR1 is LNHNV and CDR2 YYDKDF (reference sequence). This CDR3 comprises 18 residues. The CDR3 sequence: CATSRDGQGSPGNYGYTF. The CDR3, as DNA: TGTGCCACCAGCAGAGATGGCCAGGGGAGTCCCGGGAACTATGGCTACACCTTC.

The gene calls are TRBV29-1 and TRBJ1-5; D is possibly TRBD1 (6 bases). V was pared by 4 bases and J by 7 bases, with 20 bases between. The CDR3 has 15 amino acids. Per the germline V gene, CDR1 is SQVTM and CDR2 is ANQGSEA. DNA for the CDR3: TGCAGCGTTGGAAACGCCGAGGGGGATGGACAGCCCCAGCATTTT. This encodes CSVGNAEGDGQPQHF.

The V and J genes are TRBV5-6 and TRBJ1-2; no firm D call. The CDR3 length is 15 residues. The germline V gene has CDR1 SGHDT and CDR2 YYEEEE. V lost 0 bases and J lost 2, with 11 bases in between. Here the CDR3 reads CASSLVTAQNYGYTF. The DNA of the CDR3 is TGTGCCAGCAGCTTGGTAACCGCTCAGAACTATGGCTACACCTTC.

This sequence joins TRBV9 and TRBJ2-1; 7 bases line up with TRBD1. This CDR3 contains 15 residues. Germline V CDR1 and CDR2: SGDLS, YYNGEE. V lost 3 bases to trimming and J lost 0 bases; unmatched junction nucleotides: 3. CDR3 DNA sequence: TGTGCCAGCAGCGGTGCAGGGGGCTCCTACAATGAGCAGTTCTTC. Translation gives CASSGAGGSYNEQFF.

The rearrangement uses TRBV27 and TRBJ2-1, with 9 bases that match TRBD2. Per the germline V gene, CDR1 is MNHEY and CDR2 is SMNVEV (reference sequence). J gave up 10 bases and V 6 bases, and 19 bases lay outside the gene matches. There are 17 residues in the CDR3. CDR3 loop: CASSYHPFGLARREQFF. In DNA form, the CDR3 reads TGTGCCAGCAGCTATCACCCTTTTGGACTAGCGAGGCGGGAGCAGTTCTTC.

J is TRBJ2-7 and V is TRBV12-5; 9 bases align to TRBD1. Trimming at V came to 6 bases and at J to 9 bases, leaving 9 bases not matched to a gene. The germline V gene has CDR1 LGHNT and CDR2 FRNRAP. The CDR3 runs to 13 residues. The CDR3 DNA reads TGTGCTAGTGGGGGGACAGGGTTTGAGGGGCAGTACTTC. As protein: CASGGTGFEGQYF.

Comment on this clone: Other DNA sequences in this specimen translate into the identical CDR3. The chain couples TRBV2 to TRBJ1-1, with D unclear. V was trimmed by 8 bases and J by 2 bases, leaving 6 bases between them. CDR3 length equals 11 residues. Germline V lookup: CDR1 SNHLY, CDR2 FYNNEI. The CDR3: CASAGNTEAFF. DNA for the CDR3: TGTGCCAGCGCGGGTAACACTGAAGCTTTCTTT.

V usage is TRBV27 and J usage is TRBJ1-1, with no clear D. This CDR3 region has 14 residues. CDR1 MNHEY and CDR2 SMNVEV come from the germline V gene (reference sequence). V lost 8 bases and J lost 0, with 13 bases in between. CDR3 in DNA: TGTGCCAGCGTAGGACGGGGATTGAACACTGAAGCTTTCTTT. Translating gives CASVGRGLNTEAFF.

The rearrangement joins TRBV11-2 to TRBJ2-7, with 9 positions matching TRBD1. Germline V CDR1 and CDR2: SGHAT, FQNNGV. CDR3 length: 15 residues. Unmatched junction bases numbered 3, after V lost 1 base and J lost 2 bases. CDR3 DNA sequence: TGTGCCAGCAGCTTAGCGCGGACAGGGGCCTACGAGCAGTACTTC. Its protein is CASSLARTGAYEQYF.

The chain carries TRBV5-1 and TRBJ2-7; D not certain. The CDR3 is 13 residues long. Germline V gives CDR1 SGHRS, CDR2 YFSETQ. The V end lost 4 bases, the J end lost 0 bases, and 8 bases lay between the germline ends. The CDR3 here is CASSRQDSYEQYF. CDR3 nucleotides: TGCGCCAGCAGCAGACAAGACTCCTACGAGCAGTACTTC.

This rearrangement joins TRBV30 to TRBJ2-2, with 10 bases lining up with TRBD1. CDR1 and CDR2 (germline): GTSNPN, SVGIG (reference sequence). The length of the CDR3 is 16 residues. The V segment lost 2 bases and the J segment 6 bases; nucleotides outside the gene matches: 9. CDR3 amino acids: CAWSYPGTGVAGELFF. DNA of the CDR3: TGTGCCTGGAGTTACCCTGGGACAGGGGTGGCCGGGGAGCTGTTTTTT.

CDR3 sequence reads: CASSLARLVVYEQYF. For the CDR3, the DNA is TGTGCCAGCAGCTTAGCGCGACTAGTAGTCTACGAGCAGTACTTC. V gene TRBV7-9 combines with J gene TRBJ2-7, with D perhaps TRBD2 (6 bases). The ends were cut back, 0 bases at V and 3 bases at J, with 12 bases in the middle. This CDR3 comprises 15 residues. Looked up from germline, CDR1 is SEHNR and CDR2 is FQNEAQ (reference sequence).

This sequence joins TRBV5-4 and TRBJ2-1; TRBD2 aligns across 9 bases. The J segment lost 5 bases and the V segment lost 4 bases, leaving 10 bases of the junction unmatched. The CDR3 consists of 16 residues. CDR1 SGHNT and CDR2 YYREEE come from the germline V gene (reference sequence). The CDR3 loop reads CASSRAATSGNNEQFF. For the CDR3, the DNA is TGTGCCAGCAGCCGGGCAGCGACTAGCGGTAACAATGAGCAGTTCTTC.

The J gene is TRBJ2-7, the V gene TRBV15; weak D call: TRBD2 (5 bases). This CDR3 is built from 15 residues. Germline V gene data show CDR1 as LNHNV and CDR2 as YYDKDF (reference sequence). Trimming stripped 1 base from V and 4 bases from J, with 14 bases between. In DNA, the CDR3 is TGTGCCACCAGCAGAGGCTCGGGGAGACGTTACGAGCAGTACTTC. Translating gives CATSRGSGRRYEQYF. The whole variable domain, filled in from reference TRBV15 and TRBJ2-7, reads DAMVIQNPRYQVTQFGKPVTLSCSQTLNHNVMYWYQQKSSQAPKLLFHYYDKDFNNEADTPDNFQSRRPNTSFCFLDIRSPGLGDTAMYLCATSRGSGRRYEQYFGPGTRLTVT.

This chain connects TRBV7-9 to TRBJ2-7; 9 bases line up with TRBD2. V trimming: 6 bases; J trimming: 13 bases; junction bases outside the gene matches: 16. This CDR3 contains 14 residues. Germline CDR1 reads SEHNR; CDR2 reads FQNEAQ (reference sequence). The CDR3 DNA sequence: TGTGCCAGCAGACCAGGGGCTAGCGGGGCCCCGAGATACTTC. This gives the protein CASRPGASGAPRYF.

This clone showed up just a few times. The CDR3 protein is CASSPSGAYGNTIYF. Written as DNA, the CDR3 is TGTGCCAGCAGCCCCTCAGGGGCGTACGGAAACACCATATATTTT. The J gene is TRBJ1-3, the V gene TRBV5-6, with D perhaps TRBD1 (6 bases). Germline V CDR1 and CDR2: SGHDT, YYEEEE. The length of the CDR3 is 15 residues. Trimming stripped 4 bases from V and 4 bases from J, with 15 bases between.

This chain links TRBV5-1 with TRBJ2-1, with 8 bases lining up with TRBD1. Looked up from germline, CDR1 is SGHRS and CDR2 is YFSETQ. V dropped 3 bases and J dropped 0; count of bases not matched to a gene: 2. CDR3 size: 15 residues. This CDR3 is CASSSTGGSYNEQFF. The CDR3 bases are TGCGCCAGCAGCTCAACAGGGGGCTCCTACAATGAGCAGTTCTTC.

V is TRBV11-2 and J is TRBJ1-2; the D gene is possibly TRBD1 (5 bases). The CDR3 spans 14 residues. V lost 3 bases to trimming and J lost 7 bases, with 15 bases between them. Germline assignment: CDR1 SGHAT and CDR2 FQNNGV. The CDR3 DNA follows: TGTGCCAGCAGCTTCGGGGGGTATCTTGGTGGCTACACCTTC. This translates into CASSFGGYLGGYTF.

The chain uses TRBV9 and TRBJ2-6; 8 bases match TRBD1. This CDR3 contains 16 residues. In germline, CDR1 is SGDLS, CDR2 YYNGEE. J lost 3 bases, V lost 6 bases, and 8 bases had no gene match. For the CDR3, the DNA is TGTGCCAGCACCGGGACAGGTTGGGGTGGGGCCAACGTCCTGACTTTC. Protein: CASTGTGWGGANVLTF.

The chain couples TRBV5-1 to TRBJ2-7; 9 bases match TRBD1. Germline assignment: CDR1 SGHRS and CDR2 YFSETQ. The CDR3 sequence is 15 residues long. The V segment lost 0 bases and the J segment 3 bases; nucleotides outside the gene matches: 4. The DNA for the CDR3 is TGCGCCAGCAGCTTGGAGGGACAGGGTTTCTACGAGCAGTACTTC. This codes for CASSLEGQGFYEQYF.